A selection of T cell receptor beta chains follows, all from one sample in a study of blood T cell repertoires in COVID-19. Sequencing was performed with immunoSEQ multiplex PCR; in TCRdb, only in-frame clones are kept and a portion is missing. Of roughly 87,000 clones listed, around 85% are singletons. Source material: peripheral blood. These receptors all come from a woman of 80 years or more with COVID-19, enrolled during active disease. The CDR3 runs from the conserved cysteine through the conserved F or W. The order of the fields is J gene, CDR3 length, V gene, D gene, clone size, CDR3 DNA, CDR3 protein. The D gene is left open where the match is weak. Size values are once, few and many counts, or a class for expanded clones, and some rows have none.

TRBJ1-1 15 TRBV4-2 . . TGTGCCAGCAGCCAAACGGGGTCCTCCAACGGGGAAGCTTTCTTT CASSQTGSSNGEAFF
TRBJ1-5 14 TRBV28 . . TGTGCCAGCAGTATTTACGACAAGAATCAGCCCCAGCATTTT CASSIYDKNQPQHF
TRBJ1-2 14 TRBV25-1 . . TGTGCCAGCACACAACAGGGCGGAGCGCTTGGCTACACCTTC CASTQQGGALGYTF
TRBJ2-3 15 TRBV7-2 TRBD2 . TGTGCCAGCAGCACCTTAGCGGGGGGGCGCGGTACGCAGTATTTT CASSTLAGGRGTQYF
TRBJ2-3 15 TRBV5-4 TRBD1 . TGTGCCAGCAGCCAAGGACAGGGGCGGACAGATACGCAGTATTTT CASSQGQGRTDTQYF
TRBJ1-2 15 TRBV19 TRBD1 few TGTGCCAGTAGTCCCCGGACAGGGGGCGCCTATGGCTACACCTTC CASSPRTGGAYGYTF
TRBJ1-3 15 TRBV7-9 . . TGTGCCAGCAGCTTAGCGGAGGGGTCCGCCAACACCATATATTTT CASSLAEGSANTIYF
TRBJ1-1 13 TRBV7-3 . . TGTGCCAGCAGTTCGCAGGTGAACACTGAAGCTTTCTTT CASSSQVNTEAFF
TRBJ1-2 13 TRBV11-2 TRBD1 few TGTGCCAGCAGCTGGGACAGGGGCTATGGCTACACCTTC CASSWDRGYGYTF
TRBJ2-3 14 TRBV28 . . TGTGCCAGCAGCACAACGGGGGTCACAGATACGCAGTATTTT CASSTTGVTDTQYF
TRBJ2-5 17 TRBV19 TRBD2 . TGTGCCAGTAGTATAGAAGGACTAGCGGGAGGCCAAGAGACCCAGTACTTC CASSIEGLAGGQETQYF
TRBJ1-5 17 TRBV10-3 TRBD1 . TGTGCCATCAGTGAAGATCGACAGGGCAATAGCAATCAGCCCCAGCATTTT CAISEDRQGNSNQPQHF
TRBJ1-1 13 TRBV6-5 . . TGTGCCAGCAGTCCGGAGGGGGGGACTGAAGCTTTCTTT CASSPEGGTEAFF
TRBJ1-4 15 TRBV2 . . TGTGCCAGCCGGCAGGTGGGGGGACCGGTGGAAAAACTGTTTTTT CASRQVGGPVEKLFF
TRBJ1-4 14 TRBV18 . . TGTGCCAGCTCACCAATCGGGTCTAATGAAAAACTGTTTTTT CASSPIGSNEKLFF
TRBJ1-2 13 TRBV7-8 TRBD1 . TGTGCCAGCAGCCAGGGGACAGACTATGGCTACACCTTC CASSQGTDYGYTF
TRBJ1-2 18 TRBV11-2 . . TGTGCCAGCAGCTTTGACCCCGCCAGGGGTAAAGCTAACTATGGCTACACCTTC CASSFDPARGKANYGYTF
TRBJ2-1 14 TRBV9 . . TGTGCCAGCAGCGTAGTGGGGGGGCCGGATGAGCAGTTCTTC CASSVVGGPDEQFF
TRBJ1-3 14 TRBV9 . . TGTGCCAGCAGCGCGGACAGCTCTGGAAACACCATATATTTT CASSADSSGNTIYF
TRBJ1-3 15 TRBV4-1 TRBD1 . TGCGCCAGCAGCCGGCCAGGGGGTCCTGGAAACACCATATATTTT CASSRPGGPGNTIYF
TRBJ2-7 14 TRBV7-2 . . TGTGCCAGCAGTCAAGACCGACATTTCTACGAGCAGTACTTC CASSQDRHFYEQYF
TRBJ2-1 17 TRBV4-1 . . TGCGCCAGCAGCCAAGATAATAGCGTCCTTTCCTACAATGAGCAGTTCTTC CASSQDNSVLSYNEQFF
TRBJ2-2 18 TRBV21-1 . . TGTGCCAGCAGCAAAGCGTGGACTAGCGGGACCCCTTCCGGGGAGCTGTTTTTT CASSKAWTSGTPSGELFF
TRBJ2-5 16 TRBV5-5 . . TGTGCCAGCACCCAGGGACTCGGACTCGACCAAGAGACCCAGTACTTC CASTQGLGLDQETQYF
TRBJ2-7 15 TRBV19 TRBD1 . TGTGCCAGTAGTGTAACCCGGGACAGGGAAGACGAGCAGTACTTC CASSVTRDREDEQYF
TRBJ1-5 13 TRBV5-1 . . TGCGCCAGCAGGGGAGGGGAAAATCAGCCCCAGCATTTT CASRGGENQPQHF
TRBJ1-2 12 TRBV28 . . TGTGCCGCCGCGGGGGCGGGCTATGGCTACACCTTC CAAAGAGYGYTF
TRBJ2-2 13 TRBV7-2 . few TGTGCCAGCAGCGGTCTAGCGACCGGGGAGCTGTTTTTT CASSGLATGELFF
TRBJ2-3 12 TRBV9 . . TGTGCCAGCAGCGTAGACTACTATACGCAGTATTTT CASSVDYYTQYF
TRBJ2-5 18 TRBV5-1 TRBD1 once TGCGCCAGCAGCTTCCTGCCGGCTTTAGACAGGGCCCAAGAGACCCAGTACTTC CASSFLPALDRAQETQYF
TRBJ1-2 13 TRBV5-1 . . TGCGCCAGCAGTCCCGGGACAAACTATGGCTACACCTTC CASSPGTNYGYTF
TRBJ2-5 17 TRBV5-4 TRBD2 once TGTGCCAGCAGTCCCCAACTAGCGGGAGTATTTCGAGAGACCCAGTACTTC CASSPQLAGVFRETQYF
TRBJ1-2 13 TRBV30 TRBD1 once TGTGCCTGGAGTTCCCGACAGGGTTATGGCTACACCTTC CAWSSRQGYGYTF
TRBJ1-1 13 TRBV18 . . TGTGCCAGCTCACTCGGGGAGGACACTGAAGCTTTCTTT CASSLGEDTEAFF
TRBJ1-2 17 TRBV25-1 . . TGTGCCAGCAGTGAATATACACAACCAGGCGAGGGCACTGGCTACACCTTC CASSEYTQPGEGTGYTF
TRBJ2-7 17 TRBV18 TRBD2 . TGTGCCAGCTCACCACCTTGGAGCGGACTAGCGGGTGCCGAGCAGTACTTC CASSPPWSGLAGAEQYF
TRBJ2-1 15 TRBV18 TRBD2 . TGTGCCAGCTCACTACTAGCGGGGGTCAACAATGAGCAGTTCTTC CASSLLAGVNNEQFF
TRBJ2-5 13 TRBV27 . . TGTGCCAGCAGTTTTGGCCAGGGAGAGACCCAGTACTTC CASSFGQGETQYF
TRBJ1-5 15 TRBV19 . . TGTGCCAGTAGTATGGGCGGGGCTAGCAATCAGCCCCAGCATTTT CASSMGGASNQPQHF
TRBJ2-2 15 TRBV7-9 TRBD1 . TGTGCCAGCAGCCGCCGGGACAGGGGCACCGGGGAGCTGTTTTTT CASSRRDRGTGELFF
TRBJ1-5 16 TRBV11-2 . few TGTGCCAGCAGCTTAGATCTTACGCGGGGCAATCAGCCCCAGCATTTT CASSLDLTRGNQPQHF
TRBJ1-5 15 TRBV7-2 . . TGTGCCAGCAGCTTAGGACAATATAGCAATCAGCCCCAGCATTTT CASSLGQYSNQPQHF
TRBJ1-6 16 TRBV6-1 . . TGTGCCAGCAGTGAGGTGGTCGCTAACTATAATTCACCCCTCCACTTT CASSEVVANYNSPLHF
TRBJ2-5 14 TRBV3-1/TRBV3-2 . . TGTGCCAGCAGCCCCCCGTTGCGGCAAGAGACCCAGTACTTC CASSPPLRQETQYF
TRBJ1-4 15 TRBV28 TRBD1 . TGTGCCAGCAGTTCGTCCGGGACAGGGGATGAAAAACTGTTTTTT CASSSSGTGDEKLFF
TRBJ2-5 16 TRBV11-1 . . TGTGCCAGCAGCTTAGAAACTAGCATGTACCAAGAGACCCAGTACTTC CASSLETSMYQETQYF
TRBJ1-5 15 TRBV18 . few TGTGCCAGCTCATCGGACGCAGGGAGCAATCAGCCCCAGCATTTT CASSSDAGSNQPQHF
TRBJ2-1 16 TRBV18 . once TGTGCCAGCTCACCGCCGGGTACAGGGAAGGGGAATGAGCAGTTCTTC CASSPPGTGKGNEQFF
TRBJ2-7 13 TRBV19 . once TGTGCCAGTAGCTCTCGGGGGATCGGCGAGCAGTACTTC CASSSRGIGEQYF
TRBJ1-2 14 TRBV6-5 TRBD1 . TGTGCCAGCAGCTGGGACAGGGGCTCCGCTGGCTACACCTTC CASSWDRGSAGYTF
TRBJ1-1 13 TRBV30 . . TGTGCCTGGAGCTCAGGCATGAACACTGAAGCTTTCTTT CAWSSGMNTEAFF
TRBJ1-2 14 TRBV27 TRBD1 . TGTGCCAGCAGTCGGGGACAGGGTCGATCTGGCTACACCTTC CASSRGQGRSGYTF
TRBJ1-1 15 TRBV18 TRBD1 . TGTGCCAGCTCACCCGGGACAGGGGTTGGCACTGAAGCTTTCTTT CASSPGTGVGTEAFF
TRBJ1-2 16 TRBV3-1/TRBV3-2 TRBD1 . TGTGCCAGCAGCTTTACCGGGACAGGGACAAACTATGGCTACACCTTC CASSFTGTGTNYGYTF
TRBJ2-6 18 TRBV24-1 . . TGTGCCACCAGTCGGCTCCAGGGCAGGGGCTCTGGGGCCAACGTCCTGACTTTC CATSRLQGRGSGANVLTF
TRBJ1-5 13 TRBV12-3/TRBV12-4 . . TGTGCCAGCAGAGGGATGAGCGGTCAGCCCCAGCATTTT CASRGMSGQPQHF
TRBJ2-5 15 TRBV7-9 TRBD2 . TGTGCCAGCAGCCCCTTAGCGGGAGTGGGGGAGACCCAGTACTTC CASSPLAGVGETQYF
TRBJ1-5 15 TRBV7-9 . . TGTGCCAGCAGCATACAAATGTTGTTCAATCAGCCCCAGCATTTT CASSIQMLFNQPQHF
TRBJ1-2 16 TRBV9 . . TGTGCCAGCAGCGTAGCCCCGACGGGAATCAACTATGGCTACACCTTC CASSVAPTGINYGYTF
TRBJ1-4 13 TRBV20-1 . . TGCAGTGCTACTGACTTGGCCCCAGGAAAACTGTTTTTT CSATDLAPGKLFF